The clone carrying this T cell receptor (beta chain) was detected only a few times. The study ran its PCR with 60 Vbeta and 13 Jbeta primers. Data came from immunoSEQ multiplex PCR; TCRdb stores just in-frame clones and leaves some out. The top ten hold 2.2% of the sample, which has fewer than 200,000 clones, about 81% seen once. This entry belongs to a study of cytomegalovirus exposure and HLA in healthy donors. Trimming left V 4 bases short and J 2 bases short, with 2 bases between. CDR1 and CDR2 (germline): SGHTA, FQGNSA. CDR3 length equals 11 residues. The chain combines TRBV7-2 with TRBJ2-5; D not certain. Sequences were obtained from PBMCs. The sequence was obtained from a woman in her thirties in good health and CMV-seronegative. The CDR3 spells CASSSQETQYF. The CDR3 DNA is TGTGCCAGCAGCTCACAAGAGACCCAGTACTTC.